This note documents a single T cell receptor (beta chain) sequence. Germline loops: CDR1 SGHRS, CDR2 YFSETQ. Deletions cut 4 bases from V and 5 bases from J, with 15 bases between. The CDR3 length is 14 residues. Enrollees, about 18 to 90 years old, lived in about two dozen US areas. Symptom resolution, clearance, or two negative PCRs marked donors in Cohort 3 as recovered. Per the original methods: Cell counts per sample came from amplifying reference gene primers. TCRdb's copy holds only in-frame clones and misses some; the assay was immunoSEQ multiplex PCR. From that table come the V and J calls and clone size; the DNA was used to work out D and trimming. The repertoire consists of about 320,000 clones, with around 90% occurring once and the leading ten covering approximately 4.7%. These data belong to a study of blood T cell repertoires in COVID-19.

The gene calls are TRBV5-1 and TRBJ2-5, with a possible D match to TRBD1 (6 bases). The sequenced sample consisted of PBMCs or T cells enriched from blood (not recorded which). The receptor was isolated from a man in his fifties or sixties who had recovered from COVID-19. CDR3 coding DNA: TGCGCCAGCAGCGAACAGGGTTGGGAGGAGACCCAGTACTTC. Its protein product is CASSEQGWEETQYF.